This T cell receptor beta chain was retrieved from a study of early T cells in non-severe SARS-CoV-2 infection. Overall study context: The chains were unpaired, and the sequenced material was bulk RNA from unsorted whole blood.

The CDR3 consists of 13 residues. Looked up from germline, CDR1 is MNHNY and CDR2 is SVGAGI (reference sequence). The V gene lost 6 bases and the J gene lost 2 bases, with 5 bases spanning the gap. Attachment of unique molecular identifiers was made to individual cDNA molecules. TCRdb reprocessed the 5' RACE reads with MiXCR, giving one entry per CDR3 protein. The sample carries about 32,000 distinct CDR3 sequences, approximately 5.2% recorded once. Overall study findings and caveats: In VDJdb matching, anti-spike CD8 responses were favored while private and CD4 specificities went missing.

This clonotype has at least ten counts. Its antigen is not identified. Sequencing used whole blood. The chain is built from TRBV6-6 and TRBJ2-6, with no clear D. The clonotype comes from an adult who was a healthcare worker with PCR-confirmed SARS-CoV-2 infection or an uninfected control (not recorded which). CDR3 nucleotide sequence: TGTGCCAGCAGCCAGGCTGGGGCCAACGTCCTGACTTTC. Translating gives CASSQAGANVLTF.